This T cell receptor (beta chain) was profiled in a study of blood T cell repertoires in COVID-19 (dated by TCRdb to the early 2020s). As for the study more broadly: The collaborator samples originated in the United States, Italy and Spain and spanned the acute and convalescent phases of COVID-19. The prospective study material was composed of cDNA or gDNA derived from T cells, B-cell-depleted T cells, or PBMCs. Deeply sampled blood TCRbeta repertoires from subjects exposed to, actively infected with, or recovered from COVID-19 were included in the dataset. A freely available public database, intended as a resource for researchers studying the immune response to SARS-CoV-2, is where the repertoires were released. Samples were obtained from the ongoing ImmuneRACE study (first 160 participants) and from over 1,000 subjects provided by 6 global collaborators. Nearly every sample came with metadata listing a de-identified subject ID, COVID-19 status, age in years and sex. Where available, HLA class I and class II types were taken from metadata supplied by the sample provider and were not determined by assay-based typing.

Overall study results and their limits: Clinical and demographic metadata were provided uncurated, with the amount varying by source and participant.

In the prospective study, participants were about 18 to 90 years old, resided in about two dozen geographic areas of the United States, and were enrolled through a virtual design. To assign participants to cohorts, the prospective study relied on clinical history that participants themselves reported in a screening survey and a study questionnaire. Recovered participants in ImmuneRACE Cohort 3 were defined by two consecutive negative NP/OP PCR tests, clearance by a healthcare professional, or resolution of symptoms. Each participant in the prospective study had whole blood, serum and a nasopharyngeal or oropharyngeal swab collected by mobile phlebotomists. Prospective study participants could optionally give additional blood draws and questionnaires over an approximately 2-month period. Prospective study blood samples were shipped either frozen or at room temperature before DNA extraction. TCRbeta CDR3 regions were amplified from genomic DNA using the immunoSEQ Assay, a bias-controlled multiplex PCR. As for how the authors treated the data: The number of nucleated cells in each sample was estimated from the amplification of reference gene primers within the assay. To quantify the absolute abundance of each unique TCRbeta CDR3 rearrangement, sequence reads were collapsed and filtered. For each sample, productive Simpson clonality was calculated as the square root of Simpson's diversity index across productive rearrangements. The table was pulled from immuneACCESS by TCRdb, which kept in-frame rearrangements only. Such tables lose some clones; where checked, under half of the loss comes from unresolved V genes, and the rest has no known cause. V and J calls and clone size are as listed in that table; D and trimming were resolved from the DNA. This sample gives some 420,000 clones in total; 80% to 90% of them show up just once. Roughly 1.1% of the sample belongs to the ten largest clones.

The germline V gene supplies CDR1 SGHAT and CDR2 FQNNGV. The CDR3 has 11 amino acids, counting the end cysteine and phenylalanine. The entry retains the CDR3 DNA only, 33 bases that are in frame from base 1. V is clipped by 5 bases and J by 4 bases, and the sequence between their germline boundaries is 6 bases long. Concerning this clone: Its binding antigen is unknown. Base qualities are not provided; no much larger clone lies one nucleotide away.

The TCR sequence derives from a man aged 25-45 years who had recovered from COVID-19. What was sequenced was PBMCs or T cells enriched from blood (not recorded which). The chain employs TRBV11-2 and TRBJ2-7; the D gene is not confidently resolved. The CDR3 region reads CASSRQYEQYF. The nucleotides read TGTGCCAGCAGCCGACAATACGAGCAGTACTTC.